In its sample, the clone carrying this T cell receptor (beta chain) was seen many times. Its antigen is unknown. The sample is drawn from a study of blood T cells in healthy people across ages. The CDR3 sequence is 15 residues long. V lost 3 bases to trimming and J lost 1 base, with 12 bases between them. Study-level findings and limits: A strong correlation between TCR beta diversity and naive T cell percentage was seen. Long-lived donors carried more naive CD4+ cells and greater diversity than aged donors. Per million T cells, TCR beta diversity dropped roughly linearly as age increased.

Primers used in a second PCR of roughly 6 to 12 cycles were a sample-barcoded 5' primer and a J-beta primer mix. TCRdb redid the calling of the 5' RACE reads with MiXCR, one entry per CDR3 protein. This sample has hundreds of thousands of distinct CDR3 sequences; approximately 29% occur once, and the top ten carry approximately 15%. V usage is TRBV12-3 or TRBV12-4 and J usage is TRBJ2-5; D is possibly TRBD1 (5 bases). The sequenced sample consisted of blood. This sequence originates from a woman aged 80 or older in good health. The CDR3 sequence is CASSFSTATQETQYF. CDR3 nucleotide sequence: TGTGCCAGCAGTTTCTCGACAGCGACCCAAGAGACCCAGTACTTC.